The 2 T cell receptor beta chains below all came from one sample that was sequenced in a study of cytomegalovirus exposure and HLA in healthy donors. This PCR relied on a set of 60 Vbeta primers and 13 Jbeta primers. The table came from immunoSEQ multiplex PCR; TCRdb's copy has only in-frame clones and leaves some out. This sample carries under 250,000 clones, roughly 80% of them seen once, and the ten largest clones take 3.8%. Sequenced material: PBMCs. The receptor source for this set is a male donor in good health and CMV-seronegative.

CDR3: CASSWGTGKRYYEQYF. CDR3 coding DNA: TGTGCCAGCAGCTGGGGGACAGGAAAACGCTACTACGAGCAGTACTTC. This chain joins TRBV5-4 and TRBJ2-7, with 8 bases lining up with TRBD1. This CDR3 is 16 amino acids long. Germline CDR1 SGHNT, CDR2 YYREEE (reference sequence). V gave up 3 bases and J gave up 3 bases; unmatched junction bases: 11.

This chain connects TRBV11-3 to TRBJ2-2, with 10 positions matching TRBD2. CDR1 and CDR2 from the germline V gene are SGHNT and YENEEA. V lost 5 bases, J lost 0 bases, and 3 bases stayed unmatched. CDR3 length: 16 residues. CDR3 nucleotides: TGTGCCAGCAGCAGGACTAGCGGATCGAACACCGGGGAGCTGTTTTTT. Its translation: CASSRTSGSNTGELFF. The variable domain in full, with the rest retrieved from reference TRBV11-3 and TRBJ2-2, is EAGVVQSPRYKIIEKKQPVAFWCNPISGHNTLYWYLQNLGQGPELLIRYENEEAVDDSQLPKDRFSAERLKGVDSTLKIQPAELGDSAVYLCASSRTSGSNTGELFFGEGSRLTVL.